The clone carrying this T cell receptor (beta chain) has a handful of counts. Its cognate antigen is unknown. TCRdb re-called the RT-PCR reads with MiXCR, one entry per CDR3 protein. The sample includes around 750,000 distinct CDR3 sequences, around 20% of them seen just once. The sample belongs to a study of response to subunit inactivated influenza vaccine. General study findings and limits: With each seasonal influenza vaccination, the authors suggested, few new T cells are recruited.

Trimming left V 7 bases short and J 0 bases short, with 21 bases between. Germline CDR1 ENHRY, CDR2 SYGVKD. The CDR3 runs to 17 residues. The chain recombines TRBV10-3 with TRBJ1-1; maybe TRBD1 (6 bases). Sample: PBMCs from blood, taken 5 days after vaccination. The clonotype originates from a man between 45 and 60 years old who received an inactivated influenza vaccine. The CDR3 sequence is CAITKTGPITLNTEAFF. Here the CDR3 DNA reads TGTGCCATCACCAAGACAGGTCCCATCACCTTGAACACTGAAGCTTTCTTT.